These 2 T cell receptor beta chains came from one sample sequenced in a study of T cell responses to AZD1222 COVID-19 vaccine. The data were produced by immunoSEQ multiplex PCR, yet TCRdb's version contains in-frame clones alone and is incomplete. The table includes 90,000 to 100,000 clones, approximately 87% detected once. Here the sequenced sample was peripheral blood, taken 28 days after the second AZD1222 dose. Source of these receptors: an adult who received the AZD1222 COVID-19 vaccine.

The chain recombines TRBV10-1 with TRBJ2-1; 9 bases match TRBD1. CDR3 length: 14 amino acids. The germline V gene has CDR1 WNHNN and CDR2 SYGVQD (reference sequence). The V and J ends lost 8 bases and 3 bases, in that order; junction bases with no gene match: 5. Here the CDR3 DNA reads TGCGCCAGCCAGGACAGGGGAAACTACAATGAGCAGTTCTTC. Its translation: CASQDRGNYNEQFF.

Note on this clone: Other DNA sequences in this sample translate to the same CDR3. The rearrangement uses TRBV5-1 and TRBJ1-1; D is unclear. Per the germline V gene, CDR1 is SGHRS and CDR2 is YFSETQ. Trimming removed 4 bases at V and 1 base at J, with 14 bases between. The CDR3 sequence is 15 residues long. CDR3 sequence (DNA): TGCGCCAGCAGCCCTCGGGAGGGAGGGAACACTGAAGCTTTCTTT. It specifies CASSPREGGNTEAFF.